The next 12 T cell receptor beta chains were all read from a single sample in a study of T cell responses to AZD1222 COVID-19 vaccine. TCRdb keeps only in-frame clones here, not all; method: immunoSEQ multiplex PCR. The data contain 150,000 to 200,000 clones, 87% of them singletons. The sample in question was peripheral blood, obtained on day 0 of AZD1222 vaccination. The receptors here all came from an adult in good health.

The chain carries TRBV3-1 (or the pseudogene TRBV3-2) and TRBJ2-2; 12 nucleotides align to TRBD1. With V trimmed by 8 bases and J by 4 bases, 8 bases remained unmatched. In germline, CDR1 is LGHDT, CDR2 YNNKEL (reference sequence). The CDR3 runs to 16 residues. Here the CDR3 reads CASEWGTGGGTGELFF. The CDR3, as DNA: TGTGCCAGCGAATGGGGGACAGGGGGCGGCACCGGGGAGCTGTTTTTT.

V is TRBV7-6 and J is TRBJ1-5; 8 bases fit TRBD1. Germline trimming cut 1 base from V and 0 bases from J; bases unmatched to any gene: 8. Germline V gives CDR1 SGHVS, CDR2 FNYEAQ. The CDR3 sequence is 18 residues long. CDR3 residues: CASSLEAGGPYSNQPQHF. Written as DNA, the CDR3 is TGTGCCAGCAGCTTAGAAGCAGGGGGCCCATATAGCAATCAGCCCCAGCATTTT.

Written as DNA, the CDR3 is TGTGCCAGCAGCCCGCAGGGACAGCTCCTCTCTGGGGCCAACGTCCTGACTTTC. This translates into CASSPQGQLLSGANVLTF. The rearrangement joins TRBV6-4 to TRBJ2-6; 7 nucleotides line up with TRBD1. Germline CDR1 and CDR2: MRHNA and SNTAGT. The CDR3 has 18 amino acids. V was clipped by 6 bases and J by 0 bases; unmatched bases: 11.

This clone was counted a few times. The chain links TRBV7-2 to TRBJ2-7, with D possibly being TRBD1 (6 bases). The V end lost 1 base, the J end lost 0 bases, and 13 bases lay between the germline ends. Looked up from germline, CDR1 is SGHTA and CDR2 is FQGNSA. The CDR3 sequence is 16 residues long. The CDR3 region has the DNA TGTGCCAGCAGCTTAGGGGGCCAGGGGCGCTCCTACGAGCAGTACTTC. It yields the protein CASSLGGQGRSYEQYF.

V is TRBV7-9 and J is TRBJ2-3; the match to TRBD2 covers 11 bases. Germline trimming cut 1 base from V and 6 bases from J; bases unmatched to any gene: 15. Per the germline V gene, CDR1 is SEHNR and CDR2 is FQNEAQ (reference sequence). This CDR3 is 19 amino acids long. This CDR3 is CASSLVGGRLAGRYDTQYF. CDR3 DNA sequence: TGTGCCAGCAGCTTAGTGGGTGGCCGACTAGCGGGAAGATATGATACGCAGTATTTT.

Concerning this clone: Other DNA sequences within the sample encode an identical CDR3. This sequence joins TRBV19 and TRBJ2-5; D possibly corresponds to TRBD1 (6 bases). This CDR3 contains 13 residues. Germline loops: CDR1 LNHDA, CDR2 SQIVND (reference sequence). V was shortened by 3 bases and J by 3 bases, with 8 bases between the two germline ends. In DNA, the CDR3 is TGTGCCAGTAGTATTGGGGGCGAAGAGACCCAGTACTTC. Encoded protein: CASSIGGEETQYF.

CDR3 DNA: TGTGCCAGTAGCTCCAGGGGTGGGACTGAAGCTTTCTTT. This encodes CASSSRGGTEAFF. The V gene is TRBV19, the J gene TRBJ1-1; TRBD1 might be the D (6 bases). The germline gives CDR1 LNHDA, CDR2 SQIVND (reference sequence). V was trimmed by 6 bases and J by 5 bases, leaving 13 bases between them. CDR3 length: 13 residues.

The V call is TRBV2, the J call TRBJ1-1; D gene uncertain. Germline CDR1 and CDR2: SNHLY and FYNNEI. Trimming stripped 1 base from V and 0 bases from J, with 18 bases between. CDR3 length: 18 residues. The CDR3 protein is CASSEGLRATKMNTEAFF. CDR3 DNA sequence: TGTGCCAGCAGTGAAGGGTTGAGGGCCACCAAAATGAACACTGAAGCTTTCTTT.

The V gene is TRBV15, the J gene TRBJ2-7, with D perhaps matching TRBD1 (6 bases). Germline CDR1 LNHNV, CDR2 YYDKDF (reference sequence). The CDR3 spans 12 residues. Trimming shortened V by 8 bases and J by 2 bases, and 10 bases separated the two germline ends. CDR3 DNA sequence: TGTGCCACCGCACAGGGCCCCTACGAGCAGTACTTC. Its protein product is CATAQGPYEQYF.

The chain employs TRBV29-1 and TRBJ1-5; tentatively, D is TRBD1 (6 bases). CDR1 and CDR2 (germline): SQVTM, ANQGSEA. This CDR3 has 14 amino acids. Trimming left V 6 bases short and J 3 bases short, with 15 bases between. CDR3 in DNA: TGCAGCGTCACAGGGATTACGGACAATCAGCCCCAGCATTTT. It yields the protein CSVTGITDNQPQHF.

The J gene is TRBJ1-1, the V gene TRBV7-2; TRBD1 is a possible D gene (5 bases). V lost 0 bases, J lost 8 bases, and 16 bases lay in between. The CDR3 contains 15 residues. The germline V gene has CDR1 SGHTA and CDR2 FQGNSA. The CDR3 sequence is CASSLAVGGAKEAFF. The CDR3 nucleotides read TGTGCCAGCAGCTTAGCTGTTGGCGGGGCGAAGGAAGCTTTCTTT.

This chain links TRBV5-1 with TRBJ2-2, with D perhaps being TRBD1 or TRBD2 (7 bases each). V was clipped by 9 bases and J by 5 bases, with 20 bases between them. The germline V gene has CDR1 SGHRS and CDR2 YFSETQ. CDR3 length equals 15 residues. The CDR3 bases are TGCGCCACCCGACCAGGGGGGGCGGGGACCGGGGAGCTGTTTTTT. This translates into CATRPGGAGTGELFF.